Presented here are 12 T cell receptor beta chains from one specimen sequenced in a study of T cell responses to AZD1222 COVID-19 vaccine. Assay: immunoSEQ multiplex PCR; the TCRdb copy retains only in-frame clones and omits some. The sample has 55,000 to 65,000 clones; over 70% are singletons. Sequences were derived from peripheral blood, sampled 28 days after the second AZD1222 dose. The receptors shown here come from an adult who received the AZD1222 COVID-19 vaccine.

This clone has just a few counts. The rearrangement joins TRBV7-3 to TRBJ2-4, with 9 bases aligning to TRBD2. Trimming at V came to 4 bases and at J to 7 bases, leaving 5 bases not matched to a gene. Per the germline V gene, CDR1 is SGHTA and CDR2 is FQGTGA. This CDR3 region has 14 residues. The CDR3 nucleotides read TGTGCCAGCAGCTCCGGGACTAGCAGTAACATTCAGTACTTC. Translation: CASSSGTSSNIQYF.

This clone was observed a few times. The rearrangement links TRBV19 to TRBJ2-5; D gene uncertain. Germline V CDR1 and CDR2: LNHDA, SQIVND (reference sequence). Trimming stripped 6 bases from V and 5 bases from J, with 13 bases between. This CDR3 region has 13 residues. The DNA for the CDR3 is TGTGCCAGTAGCTATAGCAGCCCGGAGACCCAGTACTTC. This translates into CASSYSSPETQYF.

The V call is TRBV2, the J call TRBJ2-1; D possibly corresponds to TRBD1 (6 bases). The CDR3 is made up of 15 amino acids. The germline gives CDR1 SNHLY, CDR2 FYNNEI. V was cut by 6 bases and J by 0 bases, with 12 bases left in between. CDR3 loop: CASRATTGSYNEQFF. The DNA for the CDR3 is TGTGCCAGCAGGGCAACGACAGGCTCCTACAATGAGCAGTTCTTC.

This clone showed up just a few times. The CDR3 is CASSGRQGGEQYF. For the CDR3, the DNA is TGTGCCAGCAGCGGGAGACAGGGAGGGGAGCAGTACTTC. V usage is TRBV16 and J usage is TRBJ2-7, with D perhaps being TRBD1 or TRBD2 (7 bases each). V was clipped by 5 bases and J by 7 bases, with 15 bases between them. CDR3 length: 13 amino acids. Germline loops: CDR1 KGHSY, CDR2 FQNENV.

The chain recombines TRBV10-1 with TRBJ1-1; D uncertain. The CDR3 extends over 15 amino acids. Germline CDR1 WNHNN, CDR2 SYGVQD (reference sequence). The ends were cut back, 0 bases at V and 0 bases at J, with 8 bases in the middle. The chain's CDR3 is CASSESGGMNTEAFF. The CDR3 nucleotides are TGCGCCAGCAGTGAGTCGGGAGGAATGAACACTGAAGCTTTCTTT.

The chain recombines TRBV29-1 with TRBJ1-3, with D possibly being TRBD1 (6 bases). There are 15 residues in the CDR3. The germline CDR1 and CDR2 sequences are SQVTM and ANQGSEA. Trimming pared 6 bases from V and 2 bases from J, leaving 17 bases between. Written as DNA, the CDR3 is TGCAGCGTCCTCGGTGGGGGGCAGGCTGGAAACACCATATATTTT. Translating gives CSVLGGGQAGNTIYF.

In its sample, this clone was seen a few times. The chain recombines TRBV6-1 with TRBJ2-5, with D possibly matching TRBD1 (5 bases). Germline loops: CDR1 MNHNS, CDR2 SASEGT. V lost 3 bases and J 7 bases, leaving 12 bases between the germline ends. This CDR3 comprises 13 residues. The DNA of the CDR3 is TGTGCCAGCAGTGATGTTCAGGGAAGGACCCAGTACTTC. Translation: CASSDVQGRTQYF.

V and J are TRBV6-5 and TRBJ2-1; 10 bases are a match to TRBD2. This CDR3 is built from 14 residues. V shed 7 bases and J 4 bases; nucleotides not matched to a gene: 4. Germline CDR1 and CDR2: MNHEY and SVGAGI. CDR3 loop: CASKQRGGYNEQFF. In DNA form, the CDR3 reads TGTGCCAGCAAGCAGCGGGGGGGTTACAATGAGCAGTTCTTC.

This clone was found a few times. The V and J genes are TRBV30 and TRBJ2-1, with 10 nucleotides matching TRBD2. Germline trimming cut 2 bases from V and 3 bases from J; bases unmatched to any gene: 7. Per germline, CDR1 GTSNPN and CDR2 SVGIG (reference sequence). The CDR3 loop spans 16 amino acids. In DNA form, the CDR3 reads TGTGCCTGGAGTCAACCGGGACTAGCGAACTACAATGAGCAGTTCTTC. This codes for CAWSQPGLANYNEQFF.

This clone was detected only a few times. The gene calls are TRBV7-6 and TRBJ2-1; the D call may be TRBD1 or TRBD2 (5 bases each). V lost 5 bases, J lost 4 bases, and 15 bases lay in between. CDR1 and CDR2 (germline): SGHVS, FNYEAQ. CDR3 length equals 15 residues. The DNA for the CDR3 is TGTGCCAGCAGCGAGGGACCCCTGTCTTACAATGAGCAGTTCTTC. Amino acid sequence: CASSEGPLSYNEQFF.

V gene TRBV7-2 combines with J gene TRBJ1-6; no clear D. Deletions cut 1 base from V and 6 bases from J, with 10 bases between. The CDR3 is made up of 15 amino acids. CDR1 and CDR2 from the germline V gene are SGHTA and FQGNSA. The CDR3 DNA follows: TGTGCCAGCAGCTTAGGGGCCGGTTTTAATTCACCCCTCCACTTT. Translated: CASSLGAGFNSPLHF.

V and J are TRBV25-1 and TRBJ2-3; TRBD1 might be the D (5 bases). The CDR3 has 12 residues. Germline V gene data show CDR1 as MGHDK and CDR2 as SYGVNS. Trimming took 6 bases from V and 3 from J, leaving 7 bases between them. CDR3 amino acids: CASSRVTDTQYF. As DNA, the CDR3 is TGTGCCAGCAGCAGGGTTACAGATACGCAGTATTTT. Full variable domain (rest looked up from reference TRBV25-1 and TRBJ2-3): EADIYQTPRYLVIGTGKKITLECSQTMGHDKMYWYQQDPGMELHLIHYSYGVNSTEKGDLSSESTVSRIRTEHFPLTLESARPSHTSQYLCASSRVTDTQYFGPGTRLTVL.